This T cell receptor beta chain stems from a study of blood T cell repertoires in COVID-19. Study information: From the United States, Italy and Spain came samples of acute and convalescent COVID-19. T cells, B-cell-depleted T cells, or PBMCs provided the cDNA or gDNA that served as material.

TCRdb's copy holds only in-frame clones and misses some; the assay was immunoSEQ multiplex PCR. The sample includes about 370,000 clones, more than 80% seen only once; the top ten take roughly 1%. Cohort 3 donors were reported recovered after two negative PCRs, clearance, or symptom resolution. The sequence was obtained from a man between 18 and 35 years old who had recovered from COVID-19. The sample taken for sequencing was PBMCs or T cells enriched from blood (not recorded which).

The CDR3 loop reads CASSLAGESTDTQYF. The CDR3, as DNA: TGCGCCAGCAGCTTGGCGGGGGAGAGCACAGATACGCAGTATTTT. The rearrangement links TRBV5-1 to TRBJ2-3, with a weak D call TRBD2 (6 bases). V was shortened by 0 bases and J by 0 bases, with 8 bases between the two germline ends. The CDR3 runs to 15 residues. The germline V gene has CDR1 SGHRS and CDR2 YFSETQ.